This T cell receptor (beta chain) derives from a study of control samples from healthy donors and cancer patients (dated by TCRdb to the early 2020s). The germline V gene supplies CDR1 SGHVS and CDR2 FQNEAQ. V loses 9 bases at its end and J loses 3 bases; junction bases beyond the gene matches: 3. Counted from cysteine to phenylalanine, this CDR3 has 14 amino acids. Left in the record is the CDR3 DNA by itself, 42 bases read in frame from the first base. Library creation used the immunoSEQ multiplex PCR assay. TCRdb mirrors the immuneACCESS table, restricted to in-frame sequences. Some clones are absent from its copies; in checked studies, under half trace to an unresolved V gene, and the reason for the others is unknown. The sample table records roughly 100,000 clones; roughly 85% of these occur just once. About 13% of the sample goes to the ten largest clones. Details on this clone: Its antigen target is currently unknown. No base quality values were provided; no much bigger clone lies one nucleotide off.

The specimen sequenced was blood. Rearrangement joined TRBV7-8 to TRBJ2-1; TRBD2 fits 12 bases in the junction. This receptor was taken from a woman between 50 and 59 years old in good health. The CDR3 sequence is CASQTSGSYNEQFF. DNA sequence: TGTGCCAGTCAGACTAGCGGGAGCTACAATGAGCAGTTCTTC.